This T cell receptor (beta chain) was sequenced for a study of human T cells and chemical hapten exposure. The overall study: Alopecia areata, totalis or universalis affected patients who were mostly female. Findings and limits, study-wide: Donors in the study had alopecia, meaning their immune response may differ from healthy people's.

From germline, CDR1 is LNHDA and CDR2 SQIVND (reference sequence). The CDR3 length is 15 residues. Trimming removed 5 bases from V and 2 bases from J, with 10 bases in between. Documented time point: patch test 3, about 24 weeks after DPC sensitization. The sample's treatment: therapeutic diphenylcyclopropenone sensitization with weekly scalp DPC. The library labeled individual cDNA molecules by adding unique molecular identifiers to them. One entry per CDR3 protein results from TCRdb running MiXCR on the RACE reads. The table records 60,000 to 65,000 distinct CDR3 sequences, roughly 11% of them present only once. Only a few counts were recorded for this clonotype. Its cognate antigen is unknown.

The chain couples TRBV19 to TRBJ2-6; D perhaps matches TRBD2 (5 bases). The sample here was whole blood, taken in connection with sensitization to the hapten diphenylcyclopropenone (DPC). The receptor's source is a woman aged 30 to 39 with alopecia areata. Some clones in this sample may be carry-over from other donors' samples. DNA of the CDR3: TGTGCCAGTAGTGTGAGGACTGCTGGGGCCAACGTCCTGACTTTC. Translating gives CASSVRTAGANVLTF. The whole variable domain, filled in from reference TRBV19 and TRBJ2-6, reads DGGITQSPKYLFRKEGQNVTLSCEQNLNHDAMYWYRQDPGQGLRLIYYSQIVNDFQKGDIAEGYSVSREKKESFPLTVTSAQKNPTAFYLCASSVRTAGANVLTFGAGSRLTVL.